Listed below are T cell receptor beta chains from one sample, sequenced in a study of T cell responses to AZD1222 COVID-19 vaccine. The assay was immunoSEQ multiplex PCR, and TCRdb's table has in-frame clones only and misses some. The sample lists roughly 100,000 clones, approximately 88% occurring once. Here the sequenced sample was peripheral blood, taken on day 0 of AZD1222 vaccination. Every receptor here comes from an adult in good health. Each CDR3 is given with its conserved first and last residue. A D gene is named only where the DNA matches it firmly. Size is omitted from some rows. Given values are once, few, many or a class for expanded clones.

clone_size: .
j_call: TRBJ2-1
v_call: TRBV30
d_call: .
cdr3_aa: CAWSDPWGSFFEQQFF
cdr3_nt: TGTGCCTGGAGTGACCCCTGGGGCAGTTTTTTTGAACAGCAGTTCTTC

clone_size: .
j_call: TRBJ1-4
v_call: TRBV18
d_call: TRBD1
cdr3_aa: CASSPRGTGASEKLFF
cdr3_nt: TGTGCCAGCTCACCCCGGGGAACAGGGGCGTCAGAAAAACTGTTTTTT

clone_size: .
j_call: TRBJ1-6
v_call: TRBV18
d_call: TRBD1
cdr3_aa: CASSFYRGANSPLHF
cdr3_nt: TGTGCCAGCTCATTCTACAGGGGCGCTAATTCACCCCTCCACTTT

clone_size: .
j_call: TRBJ2-5
v_call: TRBV4-2
d_call: .
cdr3_aa: CASRPGTAQETQYF
cdr3_nt: TGTGCCAGCAGACCCGGGACTGCCCAAGAGACCCAGTACTTC

clone_size: .
j_call: TRBJ2-2
v_call: TRBV5-1
d_call: .
cdr3_aa: CASSLRGTVNTGELFF
cdr3_nt: TGCGCCAGCAGCTTGAGAGGGACGGTGAACACCGGGGAGCTGTTTTTT

clone_size: .
j_call: TRBJ1-1
v_call: TRBV5-1
d_call: .
cdr3_aa: CASSNRVGTEAFF
cdr3_nt: TGCGCCAGCAGCAACAGGGTGGGAACTGAAGCTTTCTTT

clone_size: .
j_call: TRBJ2-5
v_call: TRBV4-3
d_call: .
cdr3_aa: CASSQEGVGGETQYF
cdr3_nt: TGCGCCAGCAGCCAGGAGGGGGTGGGCGGGGAGACCCAGTACTTC

clone_size: .
j_call: TRBJ1-2
v_call: TRBV12-3/TRBV12-4
d_call: TRBD1
cdr3_aa: CASSLTGDYGYTF
cdr3_nt: TGTGCCAGCAGTTTAACAGGGGACTATGGCTACACCTTC

clone_size: .
j_call: TRBJ1-5
v_call: TRBV27
d_call: .
cdr3_aa: CASSSRGTSSNQPQHF
cdr3_nt: TGTGCCAGCAGTTCTAGGGGGACGTCCAGCAATCAGCCCCAGCATTTT

clone_size: .
j_call: TRBJ1-2
v_call: TRBV30
d_call: .
cdr3_aa: CAWTGQVLYGYTF
cdr3_nt: TGTGCCTGGACGGGTCAGGTCCTCTATGGCTACACCTTC

clone_size: few
j_call: TRBJ1-5
v_call: TRBV7-9
d_call: .
cdr3_aa: CASSLSDSDGPQHF
cdr3_nt: TGTGCCAGCAGCCTCAGTGATAGCGATGGGCCCCAGCATTTT

clone_size: .
j_call: TRBJ1-1
v_call: TRBV18
d_call: .
cdr3_aa: CASSPPLGGATEAFF
cdr3_nt: TGTGCCAGCTCACCACCTTTGGGGGGAGCCACTGAAGCTTTCTTT

clone_size: once
j_call: TRBJ2-7
v_call: TRBV4-3
d_call: .
cdr3_aa: CASSQGAREDEQYF
cdr3_nt: TGCGCCAGCAGCCAAGGGGCCAGGGAGGACGAGCAGTACTTC

clone_size: once
j_call: TRBJ2-1
v_call: TRBV6-5
d_call: TRBD2
cdr3_aa: CASSRLAGEQFF
cdr3_nt: TGTGCCAGCAGTCGACTAGCGGGGGAGCAGTTCTTC

clone_size: .
j_call: TRBJ1-2
v_call: TRBV5-1
d_call: .
cdr3_aa: CASSPYRDDGYTF
cdr3_nt: TGCGCCAGCAGCCCGTACAGGGACGATGGCTACACCTTC

clone_size: .
j_call: TRBJ2-3
v_call: TRBV7-3
d_call: TRBD2
cdr3_aa: CASSLTGGSGTQYF
cdr3_nt: TGTGCCAGCAGCTTGACGGGAGGGTCAGGTACGCAGTATTTT

clone_size: .
j_call: TRBJ2-1
v_call: TRBV13
d_call: TRBD2
cdr3_aa: CASSFGTSGGHIYNEQFF
cdr3_nt: TGTGCCAGCAGCTTCGGGACTAGCGGGGGGCATATTTACAATGAGCAGTTCTTC

clone_size: .
j_call: TRBJ1-1
v_call: TRBV30
d_call: .
cdr3_aa: CAWSVQGSRNTEAFF
cdr3_nt: TGTGCCTGGAGTGTACAGGGTTCGAGGAACACTGAAGCTTTCTTT

clone_size: .
j_call: TRBJ1-2
v_call: TRBV27
d_call: TRBD1
cdr3_aa: CASSLAGGGGYTF
cdr3_nt: TGTGCCAGCAGTCTCGCAGGGGGCGGTGGCTACACCTTC

clone_size: once
j_call: TRBJ2-5
v_call: TRBV7-8
d_call: .
cdr3_aa: CASSLVVPTRTETQYF
cdr3_nt: TGTGCCAGCAGCTTAGTGGTACCGACAAGGACAGAGACCCAGTACTTC

clone_size: once
j_call: TRBJ1-2
v_call: TRBV5-4
d_call: TRBD1
cdr3_aa: CASSLVPQGAGFDGYTF
cdr3_nt: TGTGCCAGCAGCTTGGTGCCCCAGGGGGCGGGATTCGATGGCTACACCTTC

clone_size: .
j_call: TRBJ2-2
v_call: TRBV11-2
d_call: TRBD2
cdr3_aa: CASSSRGRAAVTGELFF
cdr3_nt: TGTGCCAGCAGCTCCCGTGGGAGGGCGGCCGTCACCGGGGAGCTGTTTTTT

clone_size: .
j_call: TRBJ2-3
v_call: TRBV12-5
d_call: .
cdr3_aa: CASEIGGHITQNTQYF
cdr3_nt: TGTGCTAGTGAGATAGGTGGCCACATTACACAAAATACGCAGTATTTT

clone_size: .
j_call: TRBJ2-1
v_call: TRBV11-2
d_call: TRBD2
cdr3_aa: CASSTWRLAGGEQFF
cdr3_nt: TGTGCCAGCAGCACTTGGCGCCTAGCGGGCGGTGAGCAGTTCTTC

clone_size: .
j_call: TRBJ2-2
v_call: TRBV9
d_call: .
cdr3_aa: CASSQSGSGELFF
cdr3_nt: TGTGCCAGCAGCCAGTCGGGCTCCGGGGAGCTGTTTTTT

clone_size: .
j_call: TRBJ2-1
v_call: TRBV29-1
d_call: TRBD1
cdr3_aa: CSVLRGLLYNEQFF
cdr3_nt: TGCAGCGTTCTAAGGGGGCTACTCTACAATGAGCAGTTCTTC